The 19 T cell receptor beta chains in this list originate from one sample, sequenced in a study of identical twins. MiXCR, applied by TCRdb to the 5' RACE reads, yields one record per CDR3 protein. The repertoire holds over 250,000 distinct CDR3 sequences, with roughly 8.6% as singletons. The sample also formed part of further work on yellow fever vaccine responses in identical twins.

Source material: CD8+ T cells sorted from blood. These receptors were obtained from a woman aged 18-35 years in good health.

The gene calls are TRBV9 and TRBJ2-1; 10 bases agree with TRBD2. This CDR3 contains 19 residues. With 3 bases clipped from V and 0 bases from J, the junction kept 12 bases outside the gene matches. Germline assignment: CDR1 SGDLS and CDR2 YYNGEE. The CDR3 coding sequence is TGTGCCAGCAGCGGTCCCGGGACTAGCGCAGTGAGCTCCTACAATGAGCAGTTCTTC. This sequence encodes CASSGPGTSAVSSYNEQFF. Looking up the rest from reference TRBV9 and TRBJ2-1 gives the full variable domain: DSGVTQTPKHLITATGQRVTLRCSPRSGDLSVYWYQQSLDQGLQFLIQYYNGEERAKGNILERFSAQQFPDLHSELNLSSLELGDSALYFCASSGPGTSAVSSYNEQFFGPGTRLTVL.

This clonotype was seen more than once but under ten times. The CDR3 loop is CASNNGGEQYF. The CDR3 bases are TGTGCCAGCAACAACGGGGGCGAGCAGTACTTC. This chain joins TRBV6-2 or TRBV6-3 and TRBJ2-7; D possibly corresponds to TRBD2 (6 bases). This CDR3 has 11 residues. Germline CDR1 and CDR2: MNHEY and SVGEGT. The V end was cut by 7 bases, the J end by 6 bases, with 10 bases between.

This clonotype was seen ten or more times. J is TRBJ2-7 and V is TRBV9; D remains ambiguous. The CDR3 extends over 14 amino acids. Trimming stripped 0 bases from V and 3 bases from J, with 10 bases between. Per the germline V gene, CDR1 is SGDLS and CDR2 is YYNGEE. In DNA form, the CDR3 reads TGTGCCAGCAGCGTAGCTCCAGAGAACTACGAGCAGTACTTC. Its protein product is CASSVAPENYEQYF. The full variable domain, rest sourced from reference TRBV9 and TRBJ2-7, is DSGVTQTPKHLITATGQRVTLRCSPRSGDLSVYWYQQSLDQGLQFLIQYYNGEERAKGNILERFSAQQFPDLHSELNLSSLELGDSALYFCASSVAPENYEQYFGPGTRLTVT.

The CDR3 nucleotides read TGCAGTGCTAGAGATATAAGCGGGATATACTCCTACGAGCAGTACTTC. Its translation is CSARDISGIYSYEQYF. The chain combines TRBV20-1 with TRBJ2-7; 7 bases are a match to TRBD2. Germline V gives CDR1 DFQATT, CDR2 SNEGSKA (reference sequence). V trimming: 0 bases; J trimming: 0 bases; junction bases outside the gene matches: 8. CDR3 length: 16 amino acids.

The sample holds a few counts of this clonotype. V is TRBV6-1 and J is TRBJ1-2; maybe TRBD1 (5 bases). CDR1 and CDR2 from the germline V gene are MNHNS and SASEGT. The V end lost 7 bases, the J end lost 4 bases, and 19 bases lay between the germline ends. The CDR3 consists of 15 residues. The CDR3 here is CASNGMKGLSYGYTF. CDR3 DNA sequence: TGTGCCAGCAACGGGATGAAGGGGCTCAGCTATGGCTACACCTTC.

This clonotype was observed a few times. The chain employs TRBV4-1 and TRBJ2-3; D is possibly TRBD1 (6 bases). CDR1 is MGHRA and CDR2 is YSYEKL in the germline V gene. Trimming pared 1 base from V and 3 bases from J, leaving 14 bases between. This CDR3 has 16 amino acids. Here the CDR3 reads CASSQVVGAGTDTQYF. In DNA form, the CDR3 reads TGCGCCAGCAGCCAAGTAGTGGGGGCGGGTACAGATACGCAGTATTTT.

This clonotype was observed a few times. This sequence joins TRBV7-2 and TRBJ2-1, with a tentative D call TRBD1 (6 bases). The CDR3 extends over 14 amino acids. V lost 5 bases to trimming and J lost 5 bases, with 13 bases between them. The germline gives CDR1 SGHTA, CDR2 FQGNSA. CDR3 coding DNA: TGTGCCAGCAGCCCCAGGACAGACCACAATGAGCAGTTCTTC. This sequence encodes CASSPRTDHNEQFF.

In this sample, this clonotype turned up a few times. The chain has TRBV6-2 or TRBV6-3 and TRBJ2-7; 8 nucleotides align to TRBD2. This CDR3 spans 17 amino acids. Looked up from germline, CDR1 is MNHEY and CDR2 is SVGEGT. The trim removed 2 bases at V and 4 bases at J, leaving 13 bases unmatched. The CDR3 here is CASSYGVRSGRRYEQYF. The DNA of the CDR3 is TGTGCCAGCAGTTACGGGGTTAGGAGCGGGAGAAGGTACGAGCAGTACTTC.

The sample holds a few counts of this clonotype. The rearrangement uses TRBV5-1 and TRBJ2-4; D gene uncertain. Germline CDR1 reads SGHRS; CDR2 reads YFSETQ. The V and J ends lost 0 bases and 0 bases respectively, with 13 bases between them. This CDR3 has 17 amino acids. CDR3 bases: TGCGCCAGCAGCTTGGGACTCGGGTGGATAGCCAAAAACATTCAGTACTTC. Residues: CASSLGLGWIAKNIQYF.

This clonotype was recorded many times. The chain is built from TRBV27 and TRBJ2-2; D is possibly TRBD2 (5 bases). Deletions cut 6 bases from V and 3 bases from J, with 5 bases between. Germline values: CDR1 MNHEY, CDR2 SMNVEV (reference sequence). The CDR3 contains 12 residues. The CDR3 reads CASRGDTGELFF. CDR3 nucleotides: TGTGCCAGCAGGGGAGACACCGGGGAGCTGTTTTTT.

CDR3 bases: TGTGCCACCAGTGATTTAACCCGGGAGCTCAATGAGCAGTTCTTC. Protein: CATSDLTRELNEQFF. V and J are TRBV24-1 and TRBJ2-1, with D possibly being TRBD2 (6 bases). Trimming stripped 1 base from V and 6 bases from J, with 12 bases between. Germline V gene lookup returns CDR1 KGHDR and CDR2 SFDVKD. This CDR3 has 15 residues.

This chain connects TRBV7-9 to TRBJ1-6; D is possibly TRBD1 (6 bases). There are 15 residues in the CDR3. Germline loops: CDR1 SEHNR, CDR2 FQNEAQ (reference sequence). V dropped 2 bases and J dropped 8 bases, with 13 bases sitting between them. The CDR3, as DNA: TGTGCCAGCAGCTTATCAGGACAGTCAGATTCACCCCTCCACTTT. Translated: CASSLSGQSDSPLHF.

This sequence joins TRBV4-1 and TRBJ1-6, with D tentatively TRBD1 (5 bases). Germline CDR1 MGHRA, CDR2 YSYEKL. V was pared by 2 bases and J by 9 bases, with 17 bases between. CDR3 length equals 16 residues. The CDR3 DNA follows: TGCGCCAGCAGCCAATGGGGACCCCAGTCGGGTTCACCCCTCCACTTT. Translating it yields CASSQWGPQSGSPLHF.

This clonotype was recorded at least ten times. This rearrangement joins TRBV3-1 to TRBJ2-7; D call uncertain. Germline CDR1 and CDR2: LGHDT and YNNKEL (reference sequence). V was clipped by 3 bases and J by 3 bases, with 12 bases between them. The CDR3 has 14 residues. Here the CDR3 reads CASSHTDNVYEQYF. The DNA for the CDR3 is TGTGCCAGCAGCCATACTGACAATGTCTACGAGCAGTACTTC.

The table lists this clonotype with many counts. The chain recombines TRBV7-9 with TRBJ1-6; no firm D call. V lost 0 bases, J lost 7 bases, and 4 bases lay in between. The CDR3 length is 13 residues. Germline CDR1 and CDR2: SEHNR and FQNEAQ (reference sequence). The chain's CDR3 is CASSLAGNSPLHF. The CDR3 nucleotides read TGTGCCAGCAGCTTAGCCGGAAATTCACCCCTCCACTTT.

The sample holds one count of this clonotype. One end of the junction does not line up with germline, which may come from a read error. The chain couples TRBV7-1 to TRBJ2-5; a weak D match, TRBD2 (6 bases). TRBV7-1 is an open reading frame, and its role is uncertain. The CDR3 contains 17 residues. CDR3 in DNA: TGCGCCAGCAGCCAGAGCTCTTTAGCGGAACACCAAGAGACCCAGTACTTC. It yields the protein CASSQSSLAEHQETQYF.

This clonotype was picked up many times. The J gene is TRBJ2-1, the V gene TRBV10-2; TRBD1 agrees at 10 bases. There are 14 residues in the CDR3. CDR1 WSHSY and CDR2 SAAADI come from the germline V gene. J lost 2 bases, V lost 6 bases, and 1 base had no gene match. The CDR3, as DNA: TGCGCCAGCAGGGGACAGGGGACCTACAATGAGCAGTTCTTC. Protein sequence: CASRGQGTYNEQFF.

This clonotype has at least ten counts. The rearrangement joins TRBV20-1 to TRBJ2-1; maybe TRBD2 (5 bases). The germline V gene has CDR1 DFQATT and CDR2 SNEGSKA (reference sequence). This CDR3 is built from 16 residues. Deletions cut 6 bases from V and 1 base from J, with 19 bases between. The CDR3, as DNA: TGCAGTGCCTTTATTTCCCGGGGAGTTTCCTACAATGAGCAGTTCTTC. Protein product: CSAFISRGVSYNEQFF.

This clonotype was seen a handful of times. The V call is TRBV29-1, the J call TRBJ1-3; unclear D gene. Germline V gene sequence: CDR1 SQVTM, CDR2 ANQGSEA. The CDR3 consists of 17 residues. Between the trimmed V and J ends, which lost 1 base and 0 bases, there was a span of 16 bases. CDR3 residues: CSVEGQPHSSSGNTIYF. The CDR3 DNA sequence: TGCAGCGTTGAAGGGCAGCCCCATTCGTCCTCTGGAAACACCATATATTTT.